The entry below describes one T cell receptor (beta chain). Its target antigen remains unknown. No much larger clone is present one base from it, and per-base qualities are unavailable. TCRbeta CDR3 regions were amplified from genomic DNA using the immunoSEQ Assay, a bias-controlled multiplex PCR. The study's own analysis went as follows. The number of nucleated cells in each sample was estimated by amplification of reference gene primers within the assay. To quantify the absolute abundance of each unique TCRbeta CDR3 rearrangement, sequence reads were collapsed and filtered. For each sample, productive Simpson clonality was calculated by taking the square root of Simpson's diversity index across productive rearrangements. This immuneACCESS table, as held by TCRdb, lists in-frame sequences with V and J called but not all clones. Of the missing ones, under half trace to an unresolved V gene in checked studies; the others have no known cause. V and J calls and clone size are given by that table; D and trimming were obtained from the DNA. The sample has some 310,000 clones on record, roughly 84% of them singletons. 1% of the sample rests with the top ten.

This sample is drawn from a study of blood T cell repertoires in COVID-19 (dated by TCRdb to 2018 to 2020). Some background on the complete study: The collaborator samples originated in the United States, Italy and Spain and spanned the acute and convalescent phases of COVID-19. Nearly every sample came with metadata listing a de-identified subject ID, COVID-19 status, age in years and sex. The repertoires were made available in a free public database intended to serve as a resource for research on the immune response to SARS-CoV-2. Deeply sampled blood TCRbeta repertoires from subjects exposed to, actively infected with, or recovered from COVID-19 were included in the dataset. The prospective study material was composed of cDNA or gDNA derived from T cells, B-cell-depleted T cells, or PBMCs. Where available, HLA class I and class II types were obtained from metadata supplied by the sample provider rather than from assay-based typing. The samples were drawn from the first 160 participants of the ongoing ImmuneRACE study and from more than 1,000 subjects provided by 6 global collaborators. Overall study outcomes, separate from this receptor: The amount of clinical and demographic metadata varied by source and participant and was provided uncurated.

Whole blood was collected in K2EDTA tubes by collaborating institutions according to the institutions' own protocols. For TCRbeta analysis, collaborators shipped samples as frozen whole blood, isolated PBMCs, or DNA extracted from either of those sample types. The germline V gene specifies SGHTA as CDR1 and FQGNSA as CDR2. The CDR3 has 15 amino acids, counting the end cysteine and phenylalanine. Here the CDR3 DNA is all that survives: 45 bases in frame from base 1. For this chain, trimming is 6 bases at the V end and 4 bases at the J end, and the number of junction bases without a gene match is 8. The material sequenced was peripheral blood. This receptor was identified in a man aged 50 or older with active or convalescent COVID-19. Recombination connected TRBV7-2 to TRBJ2-5; TRBD1 matches 10 bases in the middle. The CDR3 protein is CASSYDRGRGETQYF. The nucleotide sequence is TGTGCCAGCAGTTATGACAGGGGGCGTGGAGAGACCCAGTACTTC. The full variable domain, with segments outside the CDR3 supplied by the reference TRBV7-2 and TRBJ2-5 proteins, appears as GAGVSQSPSNKVTEKGKDVELRCDPISGHTALYWYRQSLGQGLEFLIYFQGNSAPDKSGLPSDRFSAERTGGSVSTLTIQRTQQEDSAVYLCASSYDRGRGETQYFGPGTRLLVL.